Below, 18 T cell receptor beta chains from the same sample are listed, as sequenced in a study of CD4 T cells in relation to SARS-CoV-2 and coronaviruses. These receptors' targets are unknown. The data were produced by immunoSEQ multiplex PCR, yet TCRdb's version contains in-frame clones alone and is incomplete. The table has about 41,000 clones, 84% seen once. The material sequenced was naive CD4+ T cells from PBMCs, cultured in vitro. Subset meaning: naive CD4+ T cells isolated by negative enrichment. These receptors were obtained from an adult with COVID-19.

This chain connects TRBV10-3 to TRBJ1-2, with D tentatively TRBD1 (6 bases). V was trimmed by 10 bases and J by 8 bases, leaving 29 bases between them. CDR1 and CDR2 from the germline V gene are ENHRY and SYGVKD. The CDR3 consists of 16 residues. The CDR3 bases are TGTGCCACACAAACGGAAATCGGGACAACAAAAGTCGGCTACACCTTC. Translating it yields CATQTEIGTTKVGYTF.

This chain uses TRBV19 with TRBJ1-4; no clear D gene. V lost 2 bases to trimming and J lost 10 bases, with 5 bases between them. The length of the CDR3 is 11 residues. Germline CDR1 LNHDA, CDR2 SQIVND (reference sequence). CDR3 residues: CASSIFGKLFF. CDR3 coding DNA: TGTGCCAGTAGTATATTTGGAAAACTGTTTTTT. The variable domain in full, with the rest retrieved from reference TRBV19 and TRBJ1-4, is DGGITQSPKYLFRKEGQNVTLSCEQNLNHDAMYWYRQDPGQGLRLIYYSQIVNDFQKGDIAEGYSVSREKKESFPLTVTSAQKNPTAFYLCASSIFGKLFFGSGTQLSVL.

The rearrangement uses TRBV7-9 and TRBJ1-6; 8 bases align to TRBD1. With 6 bases clipped from V and 5 bases from J, the junction kept 3 bases outside the gene matches. The CDR3 consists of 14 residues. From germline, CDR1 is SEHNR and CDR2 FQNEAQ (reference sequence). The CDR3 loop is CASRDRENNSPLHF. For the CDR3, the DNA is TGTGCCAGCAGGGACAGGGAGAATAATTCACCCCTCCACTTT.

The rearrangement joins TRBV18 to TRBJ2-7, with D uncertain. The CDR3 covers 10 residues. V was cut by 6 bases and J by 0 bases, with 0 bases left in between. Germline V CDR1 and CDR2: KGHSH, LQKENI. CDR3 nucleotide sequence: TGTGCCAGCTCCTCCTACGAGCAGTACTTC. Its translation is CASSSYEQYF.

CDR3: CATKLPGGYGYTF. CDR3 nucleotide sequence: TGTGCCACCAAGCTGCCGGGTGGCTATGGCTACACCTTC. This chain links TRBV28 with TRBJ1-2; no definite D call. In germline, CDR1 is MDHEN, CDR2 SYDVKM. This CDR3 comprises 13 residues. Between the trimmed V and J ends, which lost 10 bases and 4 bases, there was a span of 16 bases.

The rearrangement links TRBV10-3 to TRBJ1-3, with a tentative D call TRBD1 (6 bases). The CDR3 has 13 amino acids. V lost 6 bases and J lost 4, with 10 bases in between. Germline-derived CDR1 and CDR2 are ENHRY and SYGVKD. CDR3 in amino acids: CAIRWTEGNTIYF. The CDR3 nucleotides read TGTGCCATCAGATGGACAGAAGGAAACACCATATATTTT.

The genes are TRBV30 and TRBJ1-5; no clear D. Looked up from germline, CDR1 is GTSNPN and CDR2 is SVGIG (reference sequence). The CDR3 sequence is 14 residues long. Trimming removed 0 bases from V and 1 base from J, with 7 bases in between. CDR3 DNA: TGTGCCTGGAGTGTACTAAACAGCAATCAGCCCCAGCATTTT. Residues: CAWSVLNSNQPQHF.

This clone was recorded once. The chain uses TRBV30 and TRBJ2-5, with 8 bases lining up with TRBD1. There are 14 residues in the CDR3. J lost 8 bases, V lost 7 bases, and 15 bases had no gene match. Germline V gives CDR1 GTSNPN, CDR2 SVGIG (reference sequence). CDR3 sequence (DNA): TGTGCCTCCACAAATTCCGGGACAGGAGGAACCCAGTACTTC. Translating it yields CASTNSGTGGTQYF.

The sample holds one count of this clone. V gene TRBV5-1 combines with J gene TRBJ2-4; 12 bases are a match to TRBD2. The CDR3 extends over 17 amino acids. The J segment lost 0 bases and the V segment lost 5 bases, leaving 6 bases of the junction unmatched. Per the germline V gene, CDR1 is SGHRS and CDR2 is YFSETQ. The chain's CDR3 is CASSLLAGGLAKNIQYF. The DNA of the CDR3 is TGCGCCAGCAGTTTACTAGCGGGAGGCTTAGCCAAAAACATTCAGTACTTC.

The V and J genes are TRBV28 and TRBJ2-5, with 9 bases aligning to TRBD1. Per the germline V gene, CDR1 is MDHEN and CDR2 is SYDVKM. This CDR3 is 16 amino acids long. Unmatched junction bases numbered 9, after V lost 2 bases and J lost 5 bases. CDR3 sequence (DNA): TGTGCCAGCAGTTTAGGGACAGGGATATCAGGGGAGACCCAGTACTTC. Its protein product is CASSLGTGISGETQYF.

The CDR3 coding sequence is TGTGCCAGCAGAGCCGGCCCTTACGAGCAGTACTTC. Its protein is CASRAGPYEQYF. The rearrangement links TRBV12-3 or TRBV12-4 to TRBJ2-7; D uncertain. The CDR3 sequence is 12 residues long. V gave up 6 bases and J gave up 4 bases, with 10 bases separating them.

This rearrangement joins TRBV2 to TRBJ1-5; weak D call: TRBD1 (5 bases). The CDR3 is 14 amino acids. The germline V gene encodes CDR1 SNHLY and CDR2 FYNNEI. V lost 2 bases to trimming and J lost 3 bases, with 8 bases between them. CDR3 bases: TGTGCCAGCAGTGAACTACAGGACAATCAGCCCCAGCATTTT. It encodes CASSELQDNQPQHF.

The chain uses TRBV6-6 and TRBJ2-7; 13 nucleotides match TRBD2. The CDR3 covers 15 residues. In germline, CDR1 is MNHNY, CDR2 SVGAGI (reference sequence). V trimming: 5 bases; J trimming: 2 bases; junction bases outside the gene matches: 3. The CDR3 DNA is TGTGCCAGCAGTGGGACTAGCGGGACAACCTACGAGCAGTACTTC. Its translation is CASSGTSGTTYEQYF.

The gene calls are TRBV6-2 or TRBV6-3 and TRBJ2-5; 8 nucleotides align to TRBD1. The V and J ends lost 4 bases and 5 bases, in that order; junction bases with no gene match: 3. Looked up from germline, CDR1 is MNHEY and CDR2 is SVGEGT. The CDR3 has 13 amino acids. This CDR3 reads CASSSGGGETQYF. The CDR3 bases are TGTGCCAGCAGTTCAGGGGGCGGTGAGACCCAGTACTTC.

The V call is TRBV5-4, the J call TRBJ2-1, with TRBD2 matching over 7 bases. Germline CDR1 and CDR2: SGHNT and YYREEE (reference sequence). After removal of 0 bases from V and 6 bases from J, the junction contained 9 bases not matched to a gene. The CDR3 spans 16 residues. For the CDR3, the DNA is TGTGCCAGCAGCTTGGTCTTTAGCGGGTTATTCAATGAGCAGTTCTTC. It specifies CASSLVFSGLFNEQFF.

The V call is TRBV23-1, the J call TRBJ1-5; the D is unclear. TRBV23-1 is placed among ORFs of uncertain function. The CDR3 contains 14 residues. V was shortened by 4 bases and J by 7 bases, with 14 bases between the two germline ends. CDR3 residues: CASSPTTETQPQHF. Here the CDR3 DNA reads TGCGCCAGCAGTCCAACGACGGAGACCCAGCCCCAGCATTTT.

This chain connects TRBV29-1 to TRBJ1-2, with 9 bases lining up with TRBD1. This CDR3 spans 12 amino acids. Unmatched junction bases numbered 3, after V lost 5 bases and J lost 5 bases. The germline CDR1 and CDR2 sequences are SQVTM and ANQGSEA. The CDR3 loop reads CSVTGTGYGYTF. In nucleotides, the CDR3 is TGCAGCGTTACCGGGACAGGGTATGGCTACACCTTC.

The chain links TRBV4-3 to TRBJ2-1; no clear D gene. With 0 bases removed from V and 3 bases from J, the gap between germline ends came to 12 bases. The CDR3 consists of 16 residues. The germline gives CDR1 LGHNA, CDR2 YSLEER. CDR3 residues: CASSQERRVDYNEQFF. CDR3 nucleotides: TGCGCCAGCAGCCAAGAAAGGAGAGTCGACTACAATGAGCAGTTCTTC.